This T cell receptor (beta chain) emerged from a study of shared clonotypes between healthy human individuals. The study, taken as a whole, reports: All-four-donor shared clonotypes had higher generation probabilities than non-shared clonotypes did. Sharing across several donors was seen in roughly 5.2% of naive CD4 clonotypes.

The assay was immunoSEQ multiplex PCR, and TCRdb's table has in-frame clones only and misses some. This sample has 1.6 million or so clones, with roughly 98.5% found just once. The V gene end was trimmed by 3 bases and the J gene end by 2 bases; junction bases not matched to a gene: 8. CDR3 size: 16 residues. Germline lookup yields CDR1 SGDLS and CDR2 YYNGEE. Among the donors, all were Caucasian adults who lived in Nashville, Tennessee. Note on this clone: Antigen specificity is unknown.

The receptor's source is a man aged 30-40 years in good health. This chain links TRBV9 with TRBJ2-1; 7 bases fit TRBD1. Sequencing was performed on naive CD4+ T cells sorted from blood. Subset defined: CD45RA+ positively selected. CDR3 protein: CASSARQGQTYNEQFF. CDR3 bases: TGTGCCAGCAGCGCACGACAGGGACAGACCTACAATGAGCAGTTCTTC.